This entry concerns a single T cell receptor (beta chain). Original data processing: Quantification of nucleated cells was approximated via reference gene primer amplification. The method was immunoSEQ multiplex PCR; TCRdb's version includes in-frame clones alone and lacks a portion of them. V and J calls and clone size are as listed in that table; D and trimming were resolved from the DNA. The profile shows about 250,000 clones, roughly 85% of them singletons. The data derive from a study of blood T cell repertoires in COVID-19. Study context: Acute and convalescent COVID-19 samples came from the United States, Italy and Spain. Sources were T cells, B-cell-depleted T cells, or PBMCs; the material itself was cDNA or gDNA.

Trimming removed 5 bases from V and 6 bases from J, with 8 bases in between. The CDR3 consists of 12 residues. The chain has TRBV12-3 or TRBV12-4 and TRBJ1-5; D call uncertain. What was sequenced was peripheral blood. The receptor was derived from a man aged 45-65 years with active or convalescent COVID-19. In DNA form, the CDR3 reads TGTGCCAGCAGTCCGCTCAGTCAGCCCCAGCATTTT. Translated: CASSPLSQPQHF.